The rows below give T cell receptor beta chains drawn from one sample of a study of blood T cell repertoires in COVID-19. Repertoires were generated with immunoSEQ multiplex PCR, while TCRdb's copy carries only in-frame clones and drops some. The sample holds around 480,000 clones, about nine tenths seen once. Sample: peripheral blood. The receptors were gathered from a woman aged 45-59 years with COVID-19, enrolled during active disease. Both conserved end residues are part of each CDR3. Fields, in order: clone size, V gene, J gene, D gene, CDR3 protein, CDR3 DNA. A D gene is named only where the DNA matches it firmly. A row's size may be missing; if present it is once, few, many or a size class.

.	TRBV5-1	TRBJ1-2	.	CASSFRTEGGYTF	TGCGCCAGCAGCTTTAGGACGGAGGGGGGCTACACCTTC
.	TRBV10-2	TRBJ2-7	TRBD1	CASSATGGLEF	TGCGCCAGCAGTGCAACAGGGGGATTGGAGTTC
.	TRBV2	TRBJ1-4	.	CASSEAGLREKLFF	TGTGCCAGCAGTGAAGCGGGACTAAGGGAAAAACTGTTTTTT
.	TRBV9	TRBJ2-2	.	CASSDGVGRELFF	TGTGCCAGCAGTGACGGGGTGGGAAGGGAGCTGTTTTTT
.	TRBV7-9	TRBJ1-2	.	CASSLYTVEYYTF	TGTGCCAGCAGCCTTTACACAGTAGAATACTACACCTTC
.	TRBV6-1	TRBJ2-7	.	CASSEAAAAGYEQYF	TGTGCCAGCAGTGAAGCGGCGGCCGCCGGCTACGAGCAGTACTTC
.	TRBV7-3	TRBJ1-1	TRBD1	CASSVDRGNTEAFF	TGTGCCAGCAGCGTAGACAGGGGGAACACTGAAGCTTTCTTT
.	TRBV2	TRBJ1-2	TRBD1	CASNRRDSRNYGYTF	TGTGCCAGCAACCGCCGGGACAGCAGGAACTATGGCTACACCTTC
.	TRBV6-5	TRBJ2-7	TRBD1	CASKAREGASYEQYF	TGTGCCAGCAAGGCGAGAGAGGGGGCATCCTACGAGCAGTACTTC
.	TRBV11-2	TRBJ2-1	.	CASASRGQFF	TGTGCCAGCGCGAGCCGGGGGCAGTTCTTC
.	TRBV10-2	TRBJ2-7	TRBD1	CASSTLHLGQVEQYF	TGCGCCAGCAGTACTCTACACCTCGGACAGGTCGAGCAGTACTTC
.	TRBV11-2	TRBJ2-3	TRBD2	CASSLTSGRDTQYF	TGTGCCAGCAGCTTGACTAGCGGTCGAGATACGCAGTATTTT
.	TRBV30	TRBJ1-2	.	CAWSALRGARYGYTF	TGTGCCTGGAGTGCCCTCCGCGGGGCAAGGTATGGCTACACCTTC
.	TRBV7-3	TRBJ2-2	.	CASSLVGTGTGELFF	TGTGCCAGCAGCTTAGTAGGCACGGGGACCGGGGAGCTGTTTTTT
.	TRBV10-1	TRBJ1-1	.	CASRAGLGNTEAFF	TGCGCCAGCAGAGCGGGGCTGGGGAACACTGAAGCTTTCTTT
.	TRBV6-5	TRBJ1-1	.	CASRRDWNTEAFF	TGTGCCAGCAGACGGGACTGGAACACTGAAGCTTTCTTT
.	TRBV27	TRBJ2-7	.	CASSPTPTGTSEQYF	TGTGCCAGCAGTCCTACCCCGACCGGGACATCCGAGCAGTACTTC
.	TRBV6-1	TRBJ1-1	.	CASSESNRLEAFF	TGTGCCAGCAGTGAAAGTAACCGACTTGAAGCTTTCTTT
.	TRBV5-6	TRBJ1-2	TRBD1	CASSEGQGVFYGYTF	TGTGCCAGCAGCGAAGGACAGGGTGTTTTCTATGGCTACACCTTC
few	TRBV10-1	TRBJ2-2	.	CASRDTGTGELFF	TGCGCCAGCAGGGACACGGGCACCGGGGAGCTGTTTTTT
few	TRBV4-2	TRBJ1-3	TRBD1	CASSRPGTGGNTIYF	TGTGCCAGCAGCCGACCCGGGACAGGAGGAAACACCATATATTTT
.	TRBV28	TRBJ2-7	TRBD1	CASSQSTGPTYEQYF	TGTGCCAGCAGCCAATCGACAGGGCCCACCTACGAGCAGTACTTC
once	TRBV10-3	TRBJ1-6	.	CAISAWDTDFSALHF	TGTGCCATCAGTGCGTGGGACACAGACTTTTCGGCCCTCCACTTT
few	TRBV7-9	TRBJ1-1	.	CASSLDGDTEAFF	TGTGCCAGCAGCTTAGACGGTGATACTGAAGCTTTCTTT
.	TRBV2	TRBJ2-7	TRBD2	CASSDSGGAGYEQYF	TGTGCCAGCAGTGATAGCGGGGGGGCCGGCTACGAGCAGTACTTC
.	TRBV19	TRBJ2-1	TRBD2	CASSIGGLRAENEQFF	TGTGCCAGTAGTATAGGGGGACTACGGGCCGAAAATGAGCAGTTCTTC
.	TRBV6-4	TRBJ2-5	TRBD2	CASGASGGQETQYF	TGTGCCAGCGGGGCTAGCGGGGGGCAAGAGACCCAGTACTTC
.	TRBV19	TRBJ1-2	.	CASKGGGRSYTF	TGTGCCAGTAAGGGAGGGGGAAGGAGCTACACCTTC
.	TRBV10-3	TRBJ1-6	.	CAIWGGSLDSPLHF	TGTGCCATCTGGGGGGGATCGTTGGATTCACCCCTCCACTTT
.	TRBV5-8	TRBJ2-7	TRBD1	CASSLRDRSSYEQYF	TGTGCCAGCAGCTTACGGGACAGATCATCCTACGAGCAGTACTTC
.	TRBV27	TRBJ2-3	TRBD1	CASSLEGQGNTDTQYF	TGTGCCAGCAGTTTGGAAGGACAGGGAAACACAGATACGCAGTATTTT
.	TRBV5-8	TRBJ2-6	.	CASSLFSTGVFSGANVLTF	TGTGCCAGCAGCTTGTTTAGTACAGGAGTCTTCTCTGGGGCCAACGTCCTGACTTTC
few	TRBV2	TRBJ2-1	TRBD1	CASRRGTEVNEQFF	TGTGCCAGCAGGAGGGGGACAGAGGTCAATGAGCAGTTCTTC
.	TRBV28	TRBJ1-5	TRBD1	CASSFEGAGNQPQHF	TGTGCCAGCAGTTTCGAGGGGGCTGGGAATCAGCCCCAGCATTTT
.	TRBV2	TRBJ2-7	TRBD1	CASTKRPDGTEYF	TGTGCCAGCACCAAAAGGCCGGACGGGACAGAGTACTTC
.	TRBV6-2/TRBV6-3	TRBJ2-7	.	CASSYLGGYEQYF	TGTGCCAGCAGTTACCTGGGGGGCTACGAGCAGTACTTC
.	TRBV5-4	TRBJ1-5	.	CASSFLSGVGQPQHF	TGTGCCAGCAGCTTTCTGTCAGGGGTCGGGCAGCCCCAGCATTTT
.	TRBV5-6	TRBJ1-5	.	CASSLTVSNQPQHF	TGTGCCAGCAGCTTGACGGTTAGCAATCAGCCCCAGCATTTT
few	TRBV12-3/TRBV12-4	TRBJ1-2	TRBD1	CASATGGSDGYTF	TGTGCCAGCGCCACAGGGGGATCCGATGGCTACACCTTC
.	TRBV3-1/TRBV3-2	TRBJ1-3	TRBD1	CASRDLLGPGGSGNTIYF	TGTGCCAGCAGGGATCTATTGGGTCCAGGGGGCTCTGGAAACACCATATATTTT
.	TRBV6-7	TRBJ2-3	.	CASSYPPADTQYF	TGTGCCAGCAGTTACCCTCCGGCAGATACGCAGTATTTT
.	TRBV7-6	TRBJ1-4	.	CASSLAGAEKLFF	TGTGCCAGCAGCTTAGCGGGAGCTGAAAAACTGTTTTTT
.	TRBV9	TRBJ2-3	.	CASSVVGGSPEQYF	TGTGCCAGCAGCGTGGTAGGAGGGTCACCAGAGCAGTATTTT
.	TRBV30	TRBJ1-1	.	CAWSVHANTEAFF	TGTGCCTGGAGTGTACATGCGAACACTGAAGCTTTCTTT
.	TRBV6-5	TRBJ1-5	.	CASRRGVHQPQHF	TGTGCCAGCAGACGCGGGGTGCACCAGCCCCAGCATTTT
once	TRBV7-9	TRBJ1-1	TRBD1	CASSSTGGGEAFF	TGTGCCAGCAGCTCCACAGGGGGAGGAGAAGCTTTCTTT
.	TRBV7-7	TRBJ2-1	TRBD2	CASSLAGGINEQFF	TGTGCCAGCAGCTTAGCGGGGGGGATCAATGAGCAGTTCTTC
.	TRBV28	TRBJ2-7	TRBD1	CASTSLGTGFYEQYF	TGTGCCAGCACCTCCTTAGGGACAGGGTTCTACGAGCAGTACTTC
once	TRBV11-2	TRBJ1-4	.	CASSFRGFGEKLFF	TGTGCCAGCAGCTTCCGGGGTTTTGGTGAAAAACTGTTTTTT
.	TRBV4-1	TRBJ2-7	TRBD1	CASSLGTVSYEQYF	TGCGCCAGCAGCCTAGGGACAGTCTCCTACGAGCAGTACTTC